These T cell receptor beta chains were read from a single sample in a study of cytomegalovirus exposure and HLA in healthy donors. Data came from immunoSEQ multiplex PCR; TCRdb stores just in-frame clones and leaves some out. The repertoire holds approximately 210,000 clones, with roughly 83% as singletons. Sequencing was performed on PBMCs. The source of these receptors is a young woman in good health and CMV-seronegative. Each CDR3 is given with its conserved first and last residue. The order of the fields is clone size, J gene, D gene, V gene, CDR3 protein, CDR3 DNA. The D gene is left open where the match is weak. Only part of the rows carry a size: once, few, many, or a class if the clone is expanded.

- | TRBJ1-1 | TRBD1 | TRBV5-1 | CASSLGQGYTEAFF | TGCGCCAGCAGCTTGGGACAGGGTTACACTGAAGCTTTCTTT
- | TRBJ2-5 | TRBD1 | TRBV2 | CASRGTVETQYF | TGTGCCAGCAGAGGGACAGTAGAGACCCAGTACTTC
once | TRBJ2-2 | - | TRBV6-5 | CASSRGSTGELFF | TGTGCCAGCTCGAGGGGGTCCACCGGGGAGCTGTTTTTT
- | TRBJ2-1 | - | TRBV10-1 | CASSEASRFEQFF | TGCGCCAGCAGTGAGGCTAGCAGGTTTGAGCAGTTCTTC
- | TRBJ2-7 | - | TRBV6-5 | CASSYSSAGSYEQYF | TGTGCCAGCAGTTACTCGTCGGCAGGGTCCTACGAGCAGTACTTC
- | TRBJ1-5 | TRBD1 | TRBV7-9 | CASSLQGTGGGPAQPQHF | TGTGCCAGCAGCTTACAGGGGACAGGGGGTGGACCCGCTCAGCCCCAGCATTTT
- | TRBJ2-7 | TRBD2 | TRBV5-4 | CASSSGLAGGWEQYF | TGTGCCAGCAGCTCCGGACTAGCGGGGGGGTGGGAGCAGTACTTC
- | TRBJ1-5 | - | TRBV5-1 | CASSLTGDQPQHF | TGCGCCAGCAGCTTGACCGGGGATCAGCCCCAGCATTTT
- | TRBJ2-4 | TRBD1 | TRBV2 | CASSARTGLNIQYF | TGTGCCAGCAGTGCCAGGACAGGGTTGAACATTCAGTACTTC
- | TRBJ1-1 | TRBD1 | TRBV27 | CASSRQGENTEAFF | TGTGCCAGCAGTCGACAGGGGGAGAACACTGAAGCTTTCTTT